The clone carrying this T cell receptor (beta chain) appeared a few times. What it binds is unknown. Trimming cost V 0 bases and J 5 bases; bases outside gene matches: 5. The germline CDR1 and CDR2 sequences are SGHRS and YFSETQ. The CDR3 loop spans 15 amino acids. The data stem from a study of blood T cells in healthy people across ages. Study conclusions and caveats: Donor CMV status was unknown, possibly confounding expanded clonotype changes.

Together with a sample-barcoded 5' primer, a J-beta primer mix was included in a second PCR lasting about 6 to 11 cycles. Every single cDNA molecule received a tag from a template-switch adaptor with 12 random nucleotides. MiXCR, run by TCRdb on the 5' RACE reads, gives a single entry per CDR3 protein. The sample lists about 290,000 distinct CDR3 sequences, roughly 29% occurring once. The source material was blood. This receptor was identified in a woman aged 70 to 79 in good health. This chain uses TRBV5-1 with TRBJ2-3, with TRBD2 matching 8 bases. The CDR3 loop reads CASSLASGYIDTQYF. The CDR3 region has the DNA TGCGCCAGCAGCTTGGCTAGCGGGTATATAGATACGCAGTATTTT. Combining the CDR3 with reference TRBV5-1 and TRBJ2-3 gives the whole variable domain KAGVTQTPRYLIKTRGQQVTLSCSPISGHRSVSWYQQTPGQGLQFLFEYFSETQRNKGNFPGRFSGRQFSNSRSEMNVSTLELGDSALYLCASSLASGYIDTQYFGPGTRLTVL.